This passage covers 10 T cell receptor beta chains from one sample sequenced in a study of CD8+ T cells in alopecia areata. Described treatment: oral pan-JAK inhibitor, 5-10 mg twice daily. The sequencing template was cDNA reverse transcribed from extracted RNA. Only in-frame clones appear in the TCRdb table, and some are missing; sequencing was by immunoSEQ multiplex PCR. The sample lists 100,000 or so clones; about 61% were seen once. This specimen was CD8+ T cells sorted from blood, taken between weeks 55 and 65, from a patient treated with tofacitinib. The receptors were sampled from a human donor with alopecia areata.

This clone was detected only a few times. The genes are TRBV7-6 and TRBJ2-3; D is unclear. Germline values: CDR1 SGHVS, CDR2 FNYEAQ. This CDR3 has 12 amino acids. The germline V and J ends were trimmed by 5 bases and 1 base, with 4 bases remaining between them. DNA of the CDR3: TGTGCCAGCAGCCCAGGCACAGATACGCAGTATTTT. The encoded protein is CASSPGTDTQYF.

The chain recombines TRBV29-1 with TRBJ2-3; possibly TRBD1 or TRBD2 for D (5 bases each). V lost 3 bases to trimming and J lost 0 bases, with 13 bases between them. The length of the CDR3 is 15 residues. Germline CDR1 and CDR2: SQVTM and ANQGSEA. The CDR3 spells CSVEVQGPSTDTQYF. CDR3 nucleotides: TGCAGCGTTGAGGTCCAGGGACCGAGCACAGATACGCAGTATTTT.

CDR3 coding DNA: TGCGCCAGCAGCTCAAGGACAGATTTCACAGATACGCAGTATTTT. This encodes CASSSRTDFTDTQYF. The rearrangement joins TRBV5-1 to TRBJ2-3; perhaps TRBD1 as D (6 bases). Germline CDR1 reads SGHRS; CDR2 reads YFSETQ. V was cut by 3 bases and J by 2 bases, with 13 bases left in between. CDR3 length: 15 amino acids. Full variable domain (rest looked up from reference TRBV5-1 and TRBJ2-3): KAGVTQTPRYLIKTRGQQVTLSCSPISGHRSVSWYQQTPGQGLQFLFEYFSETQRNKGNFPGRFSGRQFSNSRSEMNVSTLELGDSALYLCASSSRTDFTDTQYFGPGTRLTVL.

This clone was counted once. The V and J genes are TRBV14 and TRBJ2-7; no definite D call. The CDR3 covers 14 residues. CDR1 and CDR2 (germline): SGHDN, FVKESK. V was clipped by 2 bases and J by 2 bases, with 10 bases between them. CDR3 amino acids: CASSQNGSPYEQYF. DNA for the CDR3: TGTGCCAGCAGCCAAAATGGCTCCCCCTACGAGCAGTACTTC. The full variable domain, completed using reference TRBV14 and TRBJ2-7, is EAGVTQFPSHSVIEKGQTVTLRCDPISGHDNLYWYRRVMGKEIKFLLHFVKESKQDESGMPNNRFLAERTGGTYSTLKVQPAELEDSGVYFCASSQNGSPYEQYFGPGTRLTVT.

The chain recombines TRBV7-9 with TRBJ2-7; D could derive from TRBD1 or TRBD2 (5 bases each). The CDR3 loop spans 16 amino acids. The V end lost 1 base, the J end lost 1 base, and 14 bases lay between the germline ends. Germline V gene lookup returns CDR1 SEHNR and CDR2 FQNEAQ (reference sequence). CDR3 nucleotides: TGTGCCAGCAGCTTAGAACGATGGGACCTTTCCTACGAGCAGTACTTC. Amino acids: CASSLERWDLSYEQYF.

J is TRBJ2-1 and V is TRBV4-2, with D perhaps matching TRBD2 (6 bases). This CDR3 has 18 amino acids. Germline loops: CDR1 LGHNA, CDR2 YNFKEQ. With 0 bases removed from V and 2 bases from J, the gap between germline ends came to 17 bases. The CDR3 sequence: CASSQERPGLGPYNEQFF. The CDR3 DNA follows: TGTGCCAGCAGCCAAGAGCGACCGGGACTGGGACCCTACAATGAGCAGTTCTTC.

This CDR3 is CASSMRQSLYGYTF. The CDR3 nucleotides read TGTGCCAGTAGTATGCGGCAGAGCCTCTATGGCTACACCTTC. The chain joins TRBV19 to TRBJ1-2, with D hard to call. CDR1 and CDR2 from the germline V gene are LNHDA and SQIVND (reference sequence). The CDR3 is 14 residues long. V lost 3 bases and J 4 bases, leaving 12 bases between the germline ends.

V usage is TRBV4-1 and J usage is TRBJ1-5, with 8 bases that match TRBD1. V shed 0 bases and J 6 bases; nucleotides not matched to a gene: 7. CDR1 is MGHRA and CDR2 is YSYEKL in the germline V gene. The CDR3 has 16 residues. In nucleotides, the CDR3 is TGCGCCAGCAGCCAAGATTACGCAGGGGGCGGTCAGCCCCAGCATTTT. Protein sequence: CASSQDYAGGGQPQHF.

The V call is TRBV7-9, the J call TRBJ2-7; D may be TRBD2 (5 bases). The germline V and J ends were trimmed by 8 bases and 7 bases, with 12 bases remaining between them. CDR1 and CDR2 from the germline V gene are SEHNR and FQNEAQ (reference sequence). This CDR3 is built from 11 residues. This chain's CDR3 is CASGIGGEQYF. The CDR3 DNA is TGTGCCAGCGGTATTGGCGGGGAGCAGTACTTC.

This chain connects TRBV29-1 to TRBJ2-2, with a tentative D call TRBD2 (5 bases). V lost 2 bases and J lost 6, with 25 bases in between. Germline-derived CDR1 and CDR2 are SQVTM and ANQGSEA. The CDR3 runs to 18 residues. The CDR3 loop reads CSVELGFRGGLSSGELFF. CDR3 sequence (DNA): TGCAGCGTTGAATTAGGCTTCCGAGGCGGGTTGAGCTCCGGGGAGCTGTTTTTT.